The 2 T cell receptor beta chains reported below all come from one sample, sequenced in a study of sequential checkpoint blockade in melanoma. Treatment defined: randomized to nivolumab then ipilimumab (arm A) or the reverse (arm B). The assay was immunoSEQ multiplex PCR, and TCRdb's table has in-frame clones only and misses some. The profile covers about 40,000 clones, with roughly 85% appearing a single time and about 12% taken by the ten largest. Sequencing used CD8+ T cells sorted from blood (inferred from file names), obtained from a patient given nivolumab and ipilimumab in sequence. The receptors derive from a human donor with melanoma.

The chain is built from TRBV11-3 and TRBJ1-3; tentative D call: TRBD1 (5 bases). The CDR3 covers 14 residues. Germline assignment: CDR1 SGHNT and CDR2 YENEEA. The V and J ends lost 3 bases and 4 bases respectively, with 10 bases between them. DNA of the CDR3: TGTGCCAGCAGCTTTTGGGGCCAGGGAAACACCATATATTTT. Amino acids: CASSFWGQGNTIYF.

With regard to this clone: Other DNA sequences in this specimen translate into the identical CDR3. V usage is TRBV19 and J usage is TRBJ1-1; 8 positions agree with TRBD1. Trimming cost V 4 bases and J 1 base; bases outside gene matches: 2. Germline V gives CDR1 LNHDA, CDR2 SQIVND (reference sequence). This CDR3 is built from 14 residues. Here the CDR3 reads CASSTGTGNTEAFF. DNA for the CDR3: TGTGCCAGTAGTACGGGGACAGGGAACACTGAAGCTTTCTTT.